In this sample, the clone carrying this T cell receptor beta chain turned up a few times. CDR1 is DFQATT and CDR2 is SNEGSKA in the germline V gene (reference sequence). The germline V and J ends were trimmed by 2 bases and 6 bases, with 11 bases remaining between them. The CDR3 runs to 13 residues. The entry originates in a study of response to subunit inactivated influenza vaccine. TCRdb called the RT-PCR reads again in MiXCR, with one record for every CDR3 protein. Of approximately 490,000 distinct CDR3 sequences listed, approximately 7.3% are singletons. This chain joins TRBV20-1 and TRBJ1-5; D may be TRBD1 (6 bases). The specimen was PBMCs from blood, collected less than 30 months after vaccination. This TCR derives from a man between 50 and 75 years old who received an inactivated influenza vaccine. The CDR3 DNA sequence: TGCAGTGCTAGAAGGGGGTTGGGTCAGCCCCAGCATTTT. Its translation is CSARRGLGQPQHF.